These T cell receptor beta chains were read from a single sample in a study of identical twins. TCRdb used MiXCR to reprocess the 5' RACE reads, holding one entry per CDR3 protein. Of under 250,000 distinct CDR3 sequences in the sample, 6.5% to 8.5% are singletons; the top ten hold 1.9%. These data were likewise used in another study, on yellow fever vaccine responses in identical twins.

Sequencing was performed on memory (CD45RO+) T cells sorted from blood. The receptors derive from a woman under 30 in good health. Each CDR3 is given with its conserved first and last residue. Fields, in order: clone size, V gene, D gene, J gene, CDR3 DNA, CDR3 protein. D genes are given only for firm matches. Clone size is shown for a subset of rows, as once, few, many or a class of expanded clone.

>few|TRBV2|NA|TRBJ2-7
TGTGCCAGCGGGGGGACAGTTAAATCCTACGAGCAGTACTTC
CASGGTVKSYEQYF
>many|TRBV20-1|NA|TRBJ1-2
TGCAGTGCTAGAGATCCCAGGGCGAAGTATGGCTACACCTTC
CSARDPRAKYGYTF
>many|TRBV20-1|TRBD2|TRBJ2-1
TGCAGTGCTAGAGACCGACTAGCGACTAGCTCCTACAATGAGCAGTTCTTC
CSARDRLATSSYNEQFF
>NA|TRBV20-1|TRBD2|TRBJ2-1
TGCAGTGCTAGTATCCTAGCGGGAGAGCGTGAGCAGTTCTTC
CSASILAGEREQFF
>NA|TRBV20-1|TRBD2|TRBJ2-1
TGCAGTGCTAGGGCAGCGGGACTAGCGGGGACGGGTGAGCAGTTCTTC
CSARAAGLAGTGEQFF
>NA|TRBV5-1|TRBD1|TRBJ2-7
TGCGCCAGCAGCTTAAAACCTGGCCCAACCCAAATTGTGGGGACAGGGCTAAGGTTC
CASSLKPGPTQIVGTGLRF
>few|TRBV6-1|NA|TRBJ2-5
TGTGCCAGCAGACACAGACAGGGACTTCAAGGGACCCAGTACTTC
CASRHRQGLQGTQYF
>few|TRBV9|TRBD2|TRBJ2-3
TGTGCCAGCAGCGTAGTTGGTAGCGGGAAAGATACGCAGTATTTT
CASSVVGSGKDTQYF
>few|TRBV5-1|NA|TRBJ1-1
TGCGCCAGCAGCAGGGGTCCGAACACTGAAGCTTTCTTT
CASSRGPNTEAFF
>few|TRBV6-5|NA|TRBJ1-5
TGTGCCAGCAGTTATAATGGGGATCAGCCCCAGCATTTT
CASSYNGDQPQHF
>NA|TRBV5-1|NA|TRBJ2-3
TGCGCCAGCAGCTTGGGACGTGACCCTAGCACAGATACGCAGTATTTT
CASSLGRDPSTDTQYF
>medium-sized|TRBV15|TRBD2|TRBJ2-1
TGTGCCACCGGTAGCGGGGGGAACTACAATGAGCAGTTCTTC
CATGSGGNYNEQFF
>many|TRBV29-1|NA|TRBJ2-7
TGCAGCGTTGCGTCCACCTACGGCGAGCAGTACTTC
CSVASTYGEQYF
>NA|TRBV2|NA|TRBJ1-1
TGTGCCAGCAGTCCTACAGGGCTGAACACTGAAGCTTTCTTT
CASSPTGLNTEAFF
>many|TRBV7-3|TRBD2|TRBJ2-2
TGTGCCAGCAGTTCAAGCGGGGGGATCACCGGGGAGCTGTTTTTT
CASSSSGGITGELFF
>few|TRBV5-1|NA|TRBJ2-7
TGCGCCAGCAGCTTGGCCAGGATCGGGGTCGCCTCCTACGAGCAGTACTTC
CASSLARIGVASYEQYF
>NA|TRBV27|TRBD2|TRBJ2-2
TGTGCCAGCAGCCCTTTGGGGGAGGGCTCCGGGGAGCTGTTTTTT
CASSPLGEGSGELFF
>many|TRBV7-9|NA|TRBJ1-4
TGTGCCAGCAGCTTAGTGTCATCCGAAAAACTGTTTTTT
CASSLVSSEKLFF
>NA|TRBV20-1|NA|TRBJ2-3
TGCAGTGCTAGAGAAATTGCCCCGGGGCTACTGACGCTCCACACAGATACGCAGTATTTT
CSAREIAPGLLTLHTDTQYF
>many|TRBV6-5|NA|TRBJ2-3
TGTGCCAGCAGTTACTCGACGGACAGTCTCACAGATACGCAGTATTTT
CASSYSTDSLTDTQYF
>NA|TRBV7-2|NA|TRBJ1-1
TGTGCCAGCAGCTCGGCCGCGGGGGGAGCTTTCTTT
CASSSAAGGAFF
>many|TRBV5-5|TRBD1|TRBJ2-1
TGTGCCAGCAGCTTGGTACCAGGGGGCAATGAGCAGTTCTTC
CASSLVPGGNEQFF
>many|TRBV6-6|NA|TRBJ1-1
TGTGCCAGCAGTTACATCGGGGCTGAAGCTTTCTTT
CASSYIGAEAFF
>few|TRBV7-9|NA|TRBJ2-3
TGTGCCAGCAGCTCAGGTGTGGGGGGGCTGTATTTT
CASSSGVGGLYF
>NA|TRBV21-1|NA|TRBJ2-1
TGTGCCAGCAGCAAAGGACTGGGAGCGTACAGTGAGCAGTTCTTC
CASSKGLGAYSEQFF
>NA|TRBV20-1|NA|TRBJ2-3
TGCAGTGCTTCTGGCCCCGGTTTGGGGGCAACCACAGATACGCAGTATTTT
CSASGPGLGATTDTQYF
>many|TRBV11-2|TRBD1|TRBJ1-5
TGTGCCAGCAGCCGGGACAGTGGCAATCAGCCCCAGCATTTT
CASSRDSGNQPQHF
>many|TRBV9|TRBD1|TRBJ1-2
TGTGCCAGCAGCGGGACCCGGGGACAGGGCACCGATGGAAGCTATGGCTACACCTTC
CASSGTRGQGTDGSYGYTF
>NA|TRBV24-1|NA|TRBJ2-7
TGTGCCACCAGTGATTTGCCACGTAGCGGTTGGGGCGAGCAGTACTTC
CATSDLPRSGWGEQYF
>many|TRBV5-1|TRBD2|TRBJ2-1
TGCGCCAGCAGCCTCCGAGCGGGGGGGTTTAACAATGAGCAGTTCTTC
CASSLRAGGFNNEQFF
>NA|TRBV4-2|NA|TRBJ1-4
TGTGCCAGCAGCCAAGGGGGGACGGTTAATGAAAAACTGTTTTTT
CASSQGGTVNEKLFF
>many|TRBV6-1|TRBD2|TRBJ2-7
TGTGCCAGCAGTGAACAGAGCGGGGCCTCCTACGAGCAGTACTTC
CASSEQSGASYEQYF
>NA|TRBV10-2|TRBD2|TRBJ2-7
TGCGCCAGCAGGGCGGGACTAGCGGGAGTGATCTCCTACGAGCAGTACTTC
CASRAGLAGVISYEQYF
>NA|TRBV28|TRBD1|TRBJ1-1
TGTGCCAGCAGGCCAGGGGGGACCACTGAAGCTTTCTTT
CASRPGGTTEAFF
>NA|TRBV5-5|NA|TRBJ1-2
TGTGCCAGCAGCGCCGATATAACAGGACGCGGCTATAACTATGGCTACACCTTC
CASSADITGRGYNYGYTF
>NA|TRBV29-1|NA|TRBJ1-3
TGCAGCGTTGAGTCTGGAAACACCATATATTTT
CSVESGNTIYF
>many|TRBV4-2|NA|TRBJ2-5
TGTGCCAGCAGCCAAACCGAAGGGGGGGGCGGAGAGACCCAGTACTTC
CASSQTEGGGGETQYF
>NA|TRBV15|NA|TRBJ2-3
TGTGCCACCAGCAGAGATCCGTCAGATACGCAGTATTTT
CATSRDPSDTQYF
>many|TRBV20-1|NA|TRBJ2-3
TGCAGTTCCCGGGCCCCACTGGAGGGTACGCAGTATTTT
CSSRAPLEGTQYF
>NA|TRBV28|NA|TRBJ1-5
TGTGCCAGCACCTTCCTTCTTGGGGGTACCCAGCCCCAGCATTTT
CASTFLLGGTQPQHF
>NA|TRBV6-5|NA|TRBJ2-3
TGTGCCAGCAGTTACCGGGAAAACCGGGACTTCACAGATACGCAGTATTTT
CASSYRENRDFTDTQYF
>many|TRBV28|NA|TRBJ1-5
TGTGCCAGCAGTTCACCCCTAGGACGGGCGAGCGAGGATCAGCCCCAGCATTTT
CASSSPLGRASEDQPQHF
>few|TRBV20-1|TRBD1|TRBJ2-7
TGCAGTGCTAGGGGACAGGGGTTTACCTACGAGCAGTACTTC
CSARGQGFTYEQYF
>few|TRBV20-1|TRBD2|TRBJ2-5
TGCAGTGCTAGTAAGGCGCGCGGGGGACTTACCCAAGAGACCCAGTACTTC
CSASKARGGLTQETQYF
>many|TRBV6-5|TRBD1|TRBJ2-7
TGTGCCAGCAGTTCCTTACCAGGACAGGTCTCCTACGAGCAGTACTTC
CASSSLPGQVSYEQYF
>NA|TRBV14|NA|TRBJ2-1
TGTGCCAGCAGCCTAAACGCAAATGAGCAGTTCTTC
CASSLNANEQFF